The 27 T cell receptor beta chains in this list originate from one sample, sequenced in a study of blood T cell repertoires in COVID-19. Clones were read by immunoSEQ multiplex PCR, and TCRdb kept only the in-frame ones, dropping some. The sample lists roughly 120,000 clones; approximately 82% were seen once. The source material was peripheral blood. All receptors come from a man aged 70-80 years with active or convalescent COVID-19.

The rearrangement links TRBV5-5 to TRBJ1-5, with 7 bases aligning to TRBD1. CDR1 and CDR2 (germline): SGHKS, YYEKEE (reference sequence). V gave up 1 base and J gave up 6 bases; unmatched junction bases: 4. The CDR3 is 14 amino acids. The CDR3 sequence is CASSLFRGSQPQHF. The CDR3 region has the DNA TGTGCCAGCAGCTTGTTCAGGGGGAGTCAGCCCCAGCATTTT.

The chain couples TRBV12-5 to TRBJ1-6; unclear D gene. Germline assignment: CDR1 LGHNT and CDR2 FRNRAP. V was pared by 6 bases and J by 0 bases, with 12 bases between. The CDR3 runs to 16 residues. DNA for the CDR3: TGTGCTAGTGGCACCAACAGTAGCTCCTATAATTCACCCCTCCACTTT. Amino acid sequence: CASGTNSSSYNSPLHF.

The rearrangement joins TRBV27 to TRBJ1-2; 7 bases line up with TRBD1. Germline values: CDR1 MNHEY, CDR2 SMNVEV (reference sequence). V lost 5 bases and J lost 5; bases outside the gene matches: 20. The CDR3 is 18 residues long. CDR3 nucleotides: TGTGCCAGCAGTCCGACTATCTTGGGGGAACAGGGGATTTATGGCTACACCTTC. Protein product: CASSPTILGEQGIYGYTF.

This sequence joins TRBV3-1 (or the pseudogene TRBV3-2) and TRBJ1-6; D is uncertain. The CDR3 is 14 amino acids. Germline V lookup: CDR1 LGHDT, CDR2 YNNKEL (reference sequence). V lost 4 bases and J lost 8, with 12 bases in between. DNA for the CDR3: TGTGCCAGCAGCCGAAGGGAGTCTTATTCACCCCTCCACTTT. It translates to CASSRRESYSPLHF.

The chain couples TRBV13 to TRBJ2-3; the match to TRBD2 covers 9 bases. V lost 10 bases to trimming and J lost 2 bases; unmatched junction nucleotides: 10. This CDR3 region has 15 residues. CDR1 PRHDT and CDR2 FYEKMQ come from the germline V gene (reference sequence). Here the CDR3 reads CATGRLAGITDTQYF. Here the CDR3 DNA reads TGTGCCACAGGGAGGCTAGCGGGGATCACAGATACGCAGTATTTT.

This chain connects TRBV27 to TRBJ1-4; no clear D gene. The CDR3 is 14 residues long. Germline lookup yields CDR1 MNHEY and CDR2 SMNVEV (reference sequence). The V end was cut by 4 bases, the J end by 0 bases, with 6 bases between. In DNA form, the CDR3 reads TGTGCCAGCAGTTCCAGTACAACTAATGAAAAACTGTTTTTT. This gives the protein CASSSSTTNEKLFF.

V usage is TRBV14 and J usage is TRBJ1-1; 7 bases agree with TRBD1. The CDR3 spans 15 residues. Germline CDR1 reads SGHDN; CDR2 reads FVKESK. Germline trimming cut 3 bases from V and 7 bases from J; bases unmatched to any gene: 11. The CDR3 DNA reads as TGTGCCAGCAGCCACTTCACTAAAGGGGGCGGTGAAGCTTTCTTT. Residues: CASSHFTKGGGEAFF.

The chain is built from TRBV6-5 and TRBJ2-2; weak D call: TRBD2 (7 bases). The CDR3 has 15 amino acids. The germline V and J ends were trimmed by 7 bases and 4 bases, with 16 bases remaining between them. CDR1 and CDR2 from the germline V gene are MNHEY and SVGAGI. CDR3 DNA sequence: TGTGCCAGCATCAAAGGGGGGGGGCGCACCGGGGAGCTGTTTTTT. It is translated as CASIKGGGRTGELFF.

V usage is TRBV29-1 and J usage is TRBJ1-5; D might be TRBD1 (6 bases). The CDR3 length is 13 residues. The germline gives CDR1 SQVTM, CDR2 ANQGSEA. V gave up 7 bases and J gave up 6 bases, with 16 bases separating them. For the CDR3, the DNA is TGCAGCGGTGGCTGGGGGCCGGGTCAGCCCCAGCATTTT. It encodes CSGGWGPGQPQHF.

Turning to this clone: It may be a read error: a sequence one base away is much more abundant. This chain uses TRBV15 with TRBJ2-5; weak D call: TRBD2 (6 bases). Germline lookup yields CDR1 LNHNV and CDR2 YYDKDF (reference sequence). This CDR3 is built from 19 residues. CDR3 residues: CAASRLEGSRVGGVETQYF. The CDR3 nucleotides read TGTGCCGCCAGCAGACTAGAAGGATCCAGGGTCGGGGGTGTCGAGACCCAGTACTTC.

The chain employs TRBV12-3 or TRBV12-4 and TRBJ1-3; D possibly corresponds to TRBD1 (6 bases). Trimming stripped 6 bases from V and 4 bases from J, with 10 bases between. CDR3 length: 13 residues. Written as DNA, the CDR3 is TGTGCCAGCAGACAGGGCGCCGGAAACACCATATATTTT. Its protein is CASRQGAGNTIYF.

The rearrangement links TRBV3-1 (or the pseudogene TRBV3-2) to TRBJ2-1; TRBD2 might be the D (6 bases). The length of the CDR3 is 16 residues. The V end lost 5 bases, the J end lost 0 bases, and 14 bases lay between the germline ends. The germline gives CDR1 LGHDT, CDR2 YNNKEL (reference sequence). In DNA form, the CDR3 reads TGTGCCAGCAGCACCCAGAGCGGGCGCTCCTACAATGAGCAGTTCTTC. Protein: CASSTQSGRSYNEQFF.

The chain recombines TRBV7-9 with TRBJ1-1; D is undetermined. The CDR3 totals 12 residues. V lost 1 base to trimming and J lost 11 bases, with 11 bases between them. From germline, CDR1 is SEHNR and CDR2 FQNEAQ (reference sequence). The chain's CDR3 is CASSLEAATAFF. The DNA of the CDR3 is TGTGCCAGCAGCTTAGAGGCGGCAACGGCTTTCTTT.

The gene calls are TRBV9 and TRBJ2-3; TRBD2 agrees at 7 bases. The J segment lost 2 bases and the V segment lost 0 bases, leaving 3 bases of the junction unmatched. CDR1 SGDLS and CDR2 YYNGEE come from the germline V gene. The CDR3 has 15 amino acids. CDR3 amino acids: CASSVGLADTDTQYF. DNA of the CDR3: TGTGCCAGCAGCGTAGGTCTAGCGGACACAGATACGCAGTATTTT.

The CDR3 DNA reads TGTGCCAGCAACAGGGGGCGGTCTGTGAACACTGAAGCTTTCTTT. Encoded protein: CASNRGRSVNTEAFF. This chain uses TRBV11-1 with TRBJ1-1; TRBD1 matches 9 bases. J lost 0 bases, V lost 7 bases, and 6 bases had no gene match. The germline CDR1 and CDR2 sequences are SGHAT and FQDESV (reference sequence). The CDR3 covers 15 residues.

J is TRBJ1-2 and V is TRBV30; D might be TRBD1 (5 bases). The CDR3 is made up of 14 amino acids. Trimming left V 1 base short and J 4 bases short, with 13 bases between. Germline V CDR1 and CDR2: GTSNPN, SVGIG (reference sequence). The CDR3 DNA sequence: TGTGCCTGGAGTGCCACAGGACTACGCTATGGCTACACCTTC. This encodes CAWSATGLRYGYTF.

V gene TRBV11-2 combines with J gene TRBJ2-1, with 8 bases aligning to TRBD1. The V gene's germline CDR1 is SGHAT and CDR2 FQNNGV. CDR3 length: 15 amino acids. The ends lost 2 bases at V and 6 bases at J; junction bases unmatched: 6. This CDR3 is CASSLIGQGINEQFF. The DNA for the CDR3 is TGTGCCAGCAGCTTAATCGGACAGGGTATCAATGAGCAGTTCTTC.

The rearrangement links TRBV7-2 to TRBJ2-7; 10 positions agree with TRBD1. Germline V CDR1 and CDR2: SGHTA, FQGNSA. This CDR3 region has 11 residues. V lost 8 bases and J lost 5; bases outside the gene matches: 0. For the CDR3, the DNA is TGTGCCAGCGGGACAGGGGACGAGCAGTACTTC. Translating it yields CASGTGDEQYF.

This chain connects TRBV6-5 to TRBJ1-2; 7 bases align to TRBD1. V was clipped by 3 bases and J by 7 bases; unmatched bases: 11. Germline loops: CDR1 MNHEY, CDR2 SVGAGI. The CDR3 has 15 amino acids. CDR3 bases: TGTGCCAGCAGTTATCTCCCAGGGGCAGGGGGTGGCTACACCTTC. As protein: CASSYLPGAGGGYTF.

The chain combines TRBV7-3 with TRBJ1-2, with 8 bases aligning to TRBD1. Unmatched junction bases numbered 6, after V lost 5 bases and J lost 4 bases. This CDR3 is 14 amino acids long. Germline loops: CDR1 SGHTA, CDR2 FQGTGA. The CDR3 loop reads CASSLGTGPYGYTF. The CDR3 DNA follows: TGTGCCAGCAGCCTAGGGACAGGACCCTATGGCTACACCTTC. Full variable domain (remainder filled in from reference TRBV7-3 and TRBJ1-2): GAGVSQTPSNKVTEKGKYVELRCDPISGHTALYWYRQSLGQGPEFLIYFQGTGAADDSGLPNDRFFAVRPEGSVSTLKIQRTERGDSAVYLCASSLGTGPYGYTFGSGTRLTVV.

The V call is TRBV7-9, the J call TRBJ2-2, with 7 bases lining up with TRBD2. This CDR3 region has 18 residues. Germline V gene data show CDR1 as SEHNR and CDR2 as FQNEAQ (reference sequence). V shed 0 bases, J shed 2 bases, and the junction held 9 bases outside the gene matches. The CDR3 loop is CASSLAPLGRGNTGELFF. As DNA, the CDR3 is TGTGCCAGCAGCTTAGCCCCCCTGGGGAGGGGAAACACCGGGGAGCTGTTTTTT.

V is TRBV27 and J is TRBJ2-3, with D maybe TRBD1 (6 bases). V lost 7 bases to trimming and J lost 1 base, with 12 bases between them. Germline V gives CDR1 MNHEY, CDR2 SMNVEV (reference sequence). The CDR3 is 14 residues long. The CDR3 region is CASMSTGGTDTQYF. The CDR3 nucleotides read TGTGCCAGCATGTCGACAGGTGGCACAGATACGCAGTATTTT.

The V gene is TRBV12-5, the J gene TRBJ1-2, with TRBD1 matching over 8 bases. Germline-derived CDR1 and CDR2 are LGHNT and FRNRAP. The CDR3 has 16 amino acids. V shed 2 bases, J shed 4 bases, and the junction held 9 bases outside the gene matches. The CDR3, as DNA: TGTGCTAGTGGTTTGCCCCCCGAGGACAGGGTCTATGGCTACACCTTC. Encoded protein: CASGLPPEDRVYGYTF.

This clone was seen once. CDR3 sequence (DNA): TGTGCCACCACGACCGGGACAGGGGGTTACAATGAGCAGTTCTTC. This encodes CATTTGTGGYNEQFF. The chain couples TRBV24-1 to TRBJ2-1, with 11 bases aligning to TRBD1. Trimming at V came to 8 bases and at J to 4 bases, leaving 6 bases not matched to a gene. The CDR3 sequence is 15 residues long. Germline V gene data show CDR1 as KGHDR and CDR2 as SFDVKD.

The chain couples TRBV6-2 or TRBV6-3 to TRBJ2-7; D call uncertain. The germline gives CDR1 MNHEY, CDR2 SVGEGT. V was cut by 5 bases and J by 0 bases, with 14 bases left in between. This CDR3 spans 15 amino acids. CDR3 sequence reads: CASSPPGSYSYEQYF. In DNA form, the CDR3 reads TGTGCCAGCAGTCCCCCCGGGTCCTACTCCTACGAGCAGTACTTC.

V is TRBV29-1 and J is TRBJ2-7; 9 bases are shared with TRBD1. This CDR3 has 14 residues. The V gene's germline CDR1 is SQVTM and CDR2 ANQGSEA. The junction had 10 bases not matched to a gene; V was cut back by 6 bases and J by 4 bases. The CDR3 nucleotides read TGCAGCGTCATAACGGGACAGGGTTCGTACGAGCAGTACTTC. Translation: CSVITGQGSYEQYF.

The chain uses TRBV6-5 and TRBJ1-1, with TRBD1 as a possible D gene (6 bases). The CDR3 is 16 amino acids. The germline V gene encodes CDR1 MNHEY and CDR2 SVGAGI. Trimming took 4 bases from V and 4 from J, leaving 19 bases between them. The CDR3 protein is CASSWGGPSSLTEAFF. In DNA, the CDR3 is TGTGCCAGCAGTTGGGGGGGCCCCTCTTCGCTCACTGAAGCTTTCTTT.